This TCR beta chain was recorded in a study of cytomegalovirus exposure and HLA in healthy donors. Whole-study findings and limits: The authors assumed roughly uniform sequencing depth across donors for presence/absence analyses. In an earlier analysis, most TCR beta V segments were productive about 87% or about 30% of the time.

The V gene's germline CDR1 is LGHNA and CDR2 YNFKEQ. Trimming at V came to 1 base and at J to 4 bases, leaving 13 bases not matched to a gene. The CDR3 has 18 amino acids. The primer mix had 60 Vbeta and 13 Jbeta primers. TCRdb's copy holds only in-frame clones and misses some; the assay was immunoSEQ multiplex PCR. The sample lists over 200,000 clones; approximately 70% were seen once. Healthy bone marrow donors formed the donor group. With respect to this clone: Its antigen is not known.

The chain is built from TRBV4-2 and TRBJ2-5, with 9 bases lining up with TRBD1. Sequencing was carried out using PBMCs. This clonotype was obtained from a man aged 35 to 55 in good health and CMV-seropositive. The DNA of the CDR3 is TGTGCCAGCAGCCAAGGGGCAGGACAGGGGCCCCGTGGAGAGACCCAGTACTTC. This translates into CASSQGAGQGPRGETQYF.